Reported below is one T cell receptor (beta chain). No antigen is known for it. Other DNA variants within this sample encode the same CDR3. TCRB immunosequencing input was roughly 500 nanograms of biopsy DNA per sample. Data came from immunoSEQ multiplex PCR; TCRdb stores just in-frame clones and leaves some out. The sample records about 17,000 clones, about 60% being singletons. This specimen belongs to a study of T cell repertoires in ileal Crohn's disease. The wider study: Median disease duration was around eight years; approximately 32% smoked at surgery. Regarding the study as a whole: Active smokers at surgery had more clonal expansions than non-smokers. Endoscopic recurrence occurred in every patient whose clonality exceeded 26.8%.

Sequences were obtained from ileal tissue. This receptor was taken from an adult with Crohn's disease.

CDR3 sequence reads: CASSRRGPYEQYF. The CDR3 DNA follows: TGTGCCAGCAGTCGCAGGGGACCCTACGAGCAGTACTTC. This rearrangement joins TRBV6-6 to TRBJ2-7; a weak D match, TRBD1 (6 bases). V was trimmed by 5 bases and J by 2 bases, leaving 10 bases between them. This CDR3 spans 13 amino acids. CDR1 is MNHNY, CDR2 SVGAGI, per germline (reference sequence).